The 11 T cell receptor beta chains given below trace back to one sample, sequenced in a study of T cell responses to AZD1222 COVID-19 vaccine. Using immunoSEQ multiplex PCR, the repertoire was profiled, and TCRdb retains in-frame clones only, with some absent. The top ten clones hold roughly 9.1% of a sample with 100,000 to 150,000 clones, 70% to 90% of them seen once. This specimen consisted of peripheral blood, obtained on day 0 of AZD1222 vaccination. These receptors originate from an adult in good health.

This clone was found once. This chain joins TRBV19 and TRBJ2-1, with 10 bases lining up with TRBD2. This CDR3 is 15 amino acids long. J gave up 8 bases and V 3 bases, and 7 bases lay outside the gene matches. Germline CDR1 LNHDA, CDR2 SQIVND (reference sequence). The chain's CDR3 is CASSIMASGGDEQFF. As DNA, the CDR3 is TGTGCCAGTAGTATCATGGCTAGCGGGGGAGATGAGCAGTTCTTC.

The chain is built from TRBV3-1 (or the pseudogene TRBV3-2) and TRBJ2-3; D is unclear. This CDR3 comprises 13 residues. V lost 0 bases, J lost 0 bases, and 1 base lay in between. The V gene's germline CDR1 is LGHDT and CDR2 YNNKEL (reference sequence). CDR3 bases: TGTGCCAGCAGCCAAGAGAGCACAGATACGCAGTATTTT. Translation: CASSQESTDTQYF.

V gene TRBV12-3 or TRBV12-4 combines with J gene TRBJ1-5; possibly TRBD1 for D (6 bases). V was pared by 6 bases and J by 7 bases, with 13 bases between. The CDR3 sequence is 13 residues long. The CDR3 sequence is CASRTTGNQPQHF. The CDR3 DNA is TGTGCCAGCAGAACTACAGGGAACCAGCCCCAGCATTTT.

The rearrangement links TRBV7-2 to TRBJ1-3; D ambiguous. This CDR3 region has 14 residues. Germline CDR1 and CDR2: SGHTA and FQGNSA. Trimming stripped 5 bases from V and 0 bases from J, with 8 bases between. CDR3 sequence: CASSPFNSGNTIYF. The CDR3, as DNA: TGTGCCAGCAGCCCCTTCAACTCTGGAAACACCATATATTTT.

J is TRBJ1-1 and V is TRBV28, with D unclear. Germline CDR1 and CDR2: MDHEN and SYDVKM. Trimming shortened V by 5 bases and J by 4 bases, and 8 bases separated the two germline ends. CDR3 length: 12 amino acids. CDR3 loop: CASSPRVTEAFF. The CDR3 coding sequence is TGTGCCAGCAGTCCAAGGGTCACTGAAGCTTTCTTT.

The J gene is TRBJ2-5, the V gene TRBV28; no reliable D call. Trimming pared 2 bases from V and 5 bases from J, leaving 9 bases between. Germline V gives CDR1 MDHEN, CDR2 SYDVKM. This CDR3 is built from 13 residues. The CDR3 region is CASSLPALETQYF. The CDR3 DNA is TGTGCCAGCAGTTTACCAGCGTTGGAGACCCAGTACTTC.

The chain employs TRBV5-1 and TRBJ2-1; 9 bases align to TRBD2. V trimming: 9 bases; J trimming: 6 bases; junction bases outside the gene matches: 10. CDR1 and CDR2 from the germline V gene are SGHRS and YFSETQ. This CDR3 has 14 residues. CDR3 nucleotide sequence: TGCGCCACTGCGGGGGGGCAACATTTCAATGAGCAGTTCTTC. This gives the protein CATAGGQHFNEQFF. The full variable domain, in which reference TRBV5-1 and TRBJ2-1 provide the parts outside the CDR3, is KAGVTQTPRYLIKTRGQQVTLSCSPISGHRSVSWYQQTPGQGLQFLFEYFSETQRNKGNFPGRFSGRQFSNSRSEMNVSTLELGDSALYLCATAGGQHFNEQFFGPGTRLTVL.

V gene TRBV30 combines with J gene TRBJ2-2; 7 bases line up with TRBD1. Germline trimming cut 4 bases from V and 0 bases from J; bases unmatched to any gene: 5. CDR1 and CDR2 (germline): GTSNPN, SVGIG (reference sequence). The CDR3 is 15 amino acids. CDR3 residues: CAWTPQGANTGELFF. CDR3 nucleotides: TGTGCCTGGACCCCCCAGGGGGCGAACACCGGGGAGCTGTTTTTT.

This clone was counted only a few times. The gene calls are TRBV11-2 and TRBJ1-2; perhaps TRBD1 as D (6 bases). CDR1 and CDR2 (germline): SGHAT, FQNNGV. V lost 5 bases and J lost 4, with 20 bases in between. This CDR3 contains 16 residues. The CDR3 coding sequence is TGTGCCAGCAGCGGCAACATATTTTTGGGGGCCTATGGCTACACCTTC. Translating gives CASSGNIFLGAYGYTF. The variable domain in full, completed from reference TRBV11-2 and TRBJ1-2, reads EAGVAQSPRYKIIEKRQSVAFWCNPISGHATLYWYQQILGQGPKLLIQFQNNGVVDDSQLPKDRFSAERLKGVDSTLKIQPAKLEDSAVYLCASSGNIFLGAYGYTFGSGTRLTVV.

This chain links TRBV2 with TRBJ1-5; a possible D gene is TRBD1 (6 bases). CDR1 is SNHLY and CDR2 is FYNNEI in the germline V gene. Trimming shortened V by 7 bases and J by 3 bases, and 10 bases separated the two germline ends. The length of the CDR3 is 13 residues. The CDR3 spells CASKQGLNQPQHF. CDR3 DNA: TGTGCCAGCAAACAGGGACTCAATCAGCCCCAGCATTTT.

This clone was found a few times. In the same sample, other DNA sequences code for this CDR3. The J gene is TRBJ1-1, the V gene TRBV12-3 or TRBV12-4; D unclear. This CDR3 contains 13 residues. V gave up 2 bases and J gave up 5 bases, with 9 bases separating them. CDR3 in amino acids: CASSLLLDTEAFF. The DNA for the CDR3 is TGTGCCAGCAGTTTACTCCTAGATACTGAAGCTTTCTTT.